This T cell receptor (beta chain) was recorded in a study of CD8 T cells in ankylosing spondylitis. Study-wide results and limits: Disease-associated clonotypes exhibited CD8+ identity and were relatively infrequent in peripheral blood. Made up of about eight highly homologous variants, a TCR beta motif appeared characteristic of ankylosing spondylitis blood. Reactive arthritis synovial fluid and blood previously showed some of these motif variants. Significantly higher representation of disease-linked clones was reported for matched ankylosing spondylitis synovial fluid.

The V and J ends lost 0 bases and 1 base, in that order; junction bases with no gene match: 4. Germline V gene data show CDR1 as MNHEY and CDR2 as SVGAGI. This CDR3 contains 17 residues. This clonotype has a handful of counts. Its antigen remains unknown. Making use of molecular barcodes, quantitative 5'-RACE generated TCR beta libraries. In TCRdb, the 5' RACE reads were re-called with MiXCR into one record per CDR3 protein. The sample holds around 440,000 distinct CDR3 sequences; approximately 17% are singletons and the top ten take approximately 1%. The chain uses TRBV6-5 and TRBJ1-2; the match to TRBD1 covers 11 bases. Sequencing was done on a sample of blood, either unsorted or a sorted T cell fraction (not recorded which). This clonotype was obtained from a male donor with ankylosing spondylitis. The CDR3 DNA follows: TGTGCCAGCAGTTACTCTTCCGGGACAGGGGGTAACTATGGCTACACCTTC. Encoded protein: CASSYSSGTGGNYGYTF.